This T cell receptor (beta chain) was retrieved from a study of blood T cell repertoires in COVID-19. Study in general: T cells, B-cell-depleted T cells, or PBMCs supplied cDNA or gDNA.

V lost 4 bases to trimming and J lost 5 bases; unmatched junction nucleotides: 10. The CDR3 extends over 16 amino acids. Germline lookup yields CDR1 SGHRS and CDR2 YFSETQ. Self-reported history from a screening survey and questionnaire set each donor's cohort. Participants in the exposed group had met a COVID-19 case in the 2 weeks before joining the study. Methods used by the authors: Reference gene primers were amplified, and this amplification served to estimate nucleated cell counts. Produced via immunoSEQ multiplex PCR; TCRdb's table is partial and in-frame only. That table furnishes V, J and clone size, whereas the DNA furnished D and trimming. The table lists about 270,000 clones, 75% to 95% of them singletons.

The chain is built from TRBV5-1 and TRBJ2-2; 8 nucleotides match TRBD2. This TCR derives from a man aged 35 to 55 who had been exposed to COVID-19. Sequenced: PBMCs or T cells enriched from blood (not recorded which). As DNA, the CDR3 is TGCGCCAGCAGCCCTCCCGGGACTAGGAGAACCGGGGAGCTGTTTTTT. Translation: CASSPPGTRRTGELFF.